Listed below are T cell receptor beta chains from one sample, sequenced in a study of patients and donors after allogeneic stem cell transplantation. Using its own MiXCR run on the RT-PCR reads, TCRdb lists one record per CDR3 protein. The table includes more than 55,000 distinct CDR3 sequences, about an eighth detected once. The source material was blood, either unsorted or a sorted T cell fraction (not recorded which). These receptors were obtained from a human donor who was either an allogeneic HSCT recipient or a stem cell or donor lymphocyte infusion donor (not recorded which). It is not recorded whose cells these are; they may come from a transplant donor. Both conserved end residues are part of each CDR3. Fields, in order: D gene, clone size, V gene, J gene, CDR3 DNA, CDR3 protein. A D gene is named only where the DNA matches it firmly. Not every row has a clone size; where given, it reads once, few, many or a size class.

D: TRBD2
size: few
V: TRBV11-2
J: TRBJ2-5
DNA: TGTGCCAGCAGCGTAATTAGCGGGAGGTGGGAGACCCAGTACTTC
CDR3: CASSVISGRWETQYF

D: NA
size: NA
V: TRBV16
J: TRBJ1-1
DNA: TGTGCCAGCAGTCGGGGGTACACTGAAGCTTTCTTT
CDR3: CASSRGYTEAFF

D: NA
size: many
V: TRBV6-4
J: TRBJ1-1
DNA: TGTGCCAGCAGTTCTCAGGGGAACACTGAAGCTTTCTTT
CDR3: CASSSQGNTEAFF

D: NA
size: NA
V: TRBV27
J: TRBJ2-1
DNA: TGTGCCAGCAGTTGGGGAAGTGGGGCAGCCTACAATGAGCAGTTCTTC
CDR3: CASSWGSGAAYNEQFF

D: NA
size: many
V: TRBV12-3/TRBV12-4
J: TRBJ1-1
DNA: TGTGCCAGCAGTCCCGGGGGGGGCACTGAAGCTTTCTTT
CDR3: CASSPGGGTEAFF

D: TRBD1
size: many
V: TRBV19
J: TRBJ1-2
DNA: TGTGCCAGTAGTAACCGTGGACAGGGTACCTATGGCTACACCTTC
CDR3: CASSNRGQGTYGYTF

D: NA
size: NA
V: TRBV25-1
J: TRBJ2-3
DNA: TGTGCCAGCAGTGAATTTCGCGGGTTCACAGATACGCAGTATTTT
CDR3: CASSEFRGFTDTQYF

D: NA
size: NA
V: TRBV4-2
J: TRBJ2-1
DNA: TGTGCCAGCAGCCAAGGTCGACAGAGCTCCTACAATGAGCAGTTCTTC
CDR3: CASSQGRQSSYNEQFF

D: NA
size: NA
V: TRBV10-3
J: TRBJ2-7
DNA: TGTGCCATCAGGTCCTACCCCTCCCGGCGGGCGGCCTACGAGCAGTACTTC
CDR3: CAIRSYPSRRAAYEQYF

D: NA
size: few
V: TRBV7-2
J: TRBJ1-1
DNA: TGTGCCAGCAGCTTAGTTGGGGGTGCAGGTAACACTGAAGCTTTCTTT
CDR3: CASSLVGGAGNTEAFF

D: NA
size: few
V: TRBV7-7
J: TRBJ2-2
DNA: TGTGCTAGCAGCTTAGTTGGGCCTCCAGTAAACACCGGGGAGCTGTTTTTT
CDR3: CASSLVGPPVNTGELFF

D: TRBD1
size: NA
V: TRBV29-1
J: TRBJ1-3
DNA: TGCAGCGGCTGGACAGGGACCACCATATATTTT
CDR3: CSGWTGTTIYF

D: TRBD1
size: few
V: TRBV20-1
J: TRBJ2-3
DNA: TGCAGTGCTCCGACAGGGGTACTAAGCACAGATACGCAGTATTTT
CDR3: CSAPTGVLSTDTQYF

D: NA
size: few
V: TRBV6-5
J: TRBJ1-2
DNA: TGTGCCAGCAGTTATCACGACAAGGGAGCGGCCTATGGCTACACCTTC
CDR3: CASSYHDKGAAYGYTF

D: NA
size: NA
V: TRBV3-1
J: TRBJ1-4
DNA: TGTGCCAGCAGCCAAGATTATGGTACAGTGGAAAAACTGTTTTTT
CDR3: CASSQDYGTVEKLFF

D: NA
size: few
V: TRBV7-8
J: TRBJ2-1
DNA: TGTGCCAGCAGGGGTGGGATGTCACCCCACGGGAATGAGCAGTTCTTC
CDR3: CASRGGMSPHGNEQFF